The clone carrying this TCR beta chain was counted at least ten times. Its specificity is not known. The record originates from a study of HIV-infected patients and healthy controls. Study-wide findings and caveats: Mean usage of eight alpha and eight beta V genes differed significantly in HIV-infected patients versus controls.

About 450 ng RNA was reverse transcribed with alpha and beta constant-region primers. Separate chain-specific third strand synthesis with multiplexing indices produced the alpha and beta libraries. TCRdb passed the 5' RACE reads through MiXCR, listing each CDR3 protein once. In the table there are about 10,000 distinct CDR3 sequences, approximately 8% of which are singletons. All unsorted peripheral T cells were captured because whole blood was used without fractionation. V lost 0 bases to trimming and J lost 2 bases, with 9 bases between them. Germline CDR1 is ENHRY and CDR2 is SYGVKD. CDR3 length: 15 residues.

The chain employs TRBV10-3 and TRBJ2-3, with D perhaps matching TRBD1 or TRBD2 (6 bases each). Sequencing was done on a sample of blood. The receptor was isolated from an adult in good health. The CDR3 DNA sequence: TGTGCCATCAGTGAGTCGCGGGACAACACAGATACGCAGTATTTT. Its protein is CAISESRDNTDTQYF.